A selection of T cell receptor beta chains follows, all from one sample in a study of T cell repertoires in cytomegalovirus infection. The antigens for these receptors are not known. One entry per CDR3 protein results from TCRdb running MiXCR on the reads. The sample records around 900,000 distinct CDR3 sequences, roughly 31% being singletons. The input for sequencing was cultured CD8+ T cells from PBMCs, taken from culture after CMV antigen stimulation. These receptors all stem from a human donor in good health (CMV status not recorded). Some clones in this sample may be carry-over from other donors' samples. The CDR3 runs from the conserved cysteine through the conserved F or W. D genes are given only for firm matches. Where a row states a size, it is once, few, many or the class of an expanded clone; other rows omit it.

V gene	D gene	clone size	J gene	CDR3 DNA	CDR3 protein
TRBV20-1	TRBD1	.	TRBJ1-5	TGCAGTGCTAGAGAGGAGAGGACAGGGGCGGTGTTCGCTCAGCCCCAGCATTTT	CSAREERTGAVFAQPQHF
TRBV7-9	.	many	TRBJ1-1	TGTGCCAGCAGCTTAGCGGGACCCCCGAGGGGGGCTGAAGCTTTCTTT	CASSLAGPPRGAEAFF
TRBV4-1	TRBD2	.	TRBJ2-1	TGCGCCAGCAGCCGGGGGCGGGGGGGCCTCAATGAGCAGTTCTTC	CASSRGRGGLNEQFF
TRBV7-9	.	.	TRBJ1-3	TGTGCCAGCAGCGACAGAAACACCATATATTTT	CASSDRNTIYF
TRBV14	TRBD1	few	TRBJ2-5	TGTGCCAGCAGCCCCTTTAGGACAGGGCGAGAGACCCAGTACTTC	CASSPFRTGRETQYF
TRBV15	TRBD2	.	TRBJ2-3	TGTGCCACCAGCAGAGATCGCGGGGGGGCCCCAGTTACGCAGTATTTT	CATSRDRGGAPVTQYF
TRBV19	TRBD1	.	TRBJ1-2	TGTGCCAGTAGCCCAGACAGGGGCGCGGCAGCTAACTATGGCTACACCTTC	CASSPDRGAAANYGYTF
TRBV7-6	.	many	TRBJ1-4	TGTGCCAGCAGCTTAGCGTCCGGAGGTCAGGGGAATGAAAAACTGTTTTTT	CASSLASGGQGNEKLFF
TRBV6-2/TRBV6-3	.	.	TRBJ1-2	TGTGCCAGCACTTGGGCGACCAAGAGGGGCTACACCTTC	CASTWATKRGYTF
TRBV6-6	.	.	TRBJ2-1	TGTGCCAGCACCCCGGAACAGAGACAATGGGAGCAGTTCTTC	CASTPEQRQWEQFF
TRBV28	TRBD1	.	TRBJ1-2	TGTGCCAGCAGCCCGACAGGGGGTTGGGGCTACACCTTC	CASSPTGGWGYTF
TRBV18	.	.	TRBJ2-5	TGTGCCAGCTCACCAGGCCAGAAGCAAGAGACCCAGTACTTC	CASSPGQKQETQYF
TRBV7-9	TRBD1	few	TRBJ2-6	TGTGCCAGCAGCGGCACCGGGGACAGGGCTTCAACTGGGGCCAACGTCCTGACTTTC	CASSGTGDRASTGANVLTF
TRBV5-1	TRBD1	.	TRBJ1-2	TGCGCCAGCAGCTTGGGCCCGACAGGGACAAGTAGATATGGCTACACCTTC	CASSLGPTGTSRYGYTF
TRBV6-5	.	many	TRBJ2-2	TGTGCCAGCAGTTATGCTGCGGTCTCGAACACCGGGGAGCTGTTTTTT	CASSYAAVSNTGELFF
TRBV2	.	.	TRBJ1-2	TGTGCCAGCAGTAGGTTGGGGCAGGGCGCCTATGGCTACACCTTC	CASSRLGQGAYGYTF
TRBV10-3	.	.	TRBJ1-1	TGTGCCATCAGTGTAATATCTTTATCTGGGGCGGTGAACACTGAAGCTTTCTTT	CAISVISLSGAVNTEAFF
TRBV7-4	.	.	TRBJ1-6	TGTGCCAGCAGTCCGACGGAATTT	CASSPTEF
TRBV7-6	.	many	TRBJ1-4	TGTGCCAGCAGCTCCTACAGGGTTGGCCGATTGGATGAAAAACTGTTTTTT	CASSSYRVGRLDEKLFF
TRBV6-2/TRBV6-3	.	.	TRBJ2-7	TGTGCCAGCATGAGATGGGCGGCCTACGAGCAGTACTTC	CASMRWAAYEQYF
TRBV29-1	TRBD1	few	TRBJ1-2	TGCAGCGCCCCGGGACAGGGGGCGGAGGGCTACACCTTC	CSAPGQGAEGYTF
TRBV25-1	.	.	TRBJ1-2	TGTGCCAGCAGTGAACGAAGGGCCGGGGGCTACACCTTC	CASSERRAGGYTF
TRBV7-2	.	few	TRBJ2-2	TGTGTCAGCAGCTTAGCTCGCCTGCAGCCCGGGGAGCTGTTTTTT	CVSSLARLQPGELFF
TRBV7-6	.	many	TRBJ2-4	TGTGCCAGCAGCTTAGGGGCGGTATCTAGCCAAAAGAAGAGGAACATTCAGTACTTC	CASSLGAVSSQKKRNIQYF
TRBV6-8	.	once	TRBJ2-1	TGTGCCAGCAGTTACGTAGGGACCTCATACAATGAGCAGTTCTTC	CASSYVGTSYNEQFF
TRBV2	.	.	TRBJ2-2	TGTGCCAGCGGGGGGTTGGCCGGGGAGCTGTTTTTT	CASGGLAGELFF
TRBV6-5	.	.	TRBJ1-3	TGTGCCAGCAGTTACGGGCCCTCTGGAAACACCATATATTTT	CASSYGPSGNTIYF
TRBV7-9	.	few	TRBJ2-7	TGTGCCAGCAGCCACTGGGAGTCTACATACGAGCAGTACTTC	CASSHWESTYEQYF
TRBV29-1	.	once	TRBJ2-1	TGCAGCGTTGAAGCTCTTCCCCCCCACGAGCAGTTCTTC	CSVEALPPHEQFF
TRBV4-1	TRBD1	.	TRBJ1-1	TGCGCCAGCAGCCAAGTACAGGGGGATTGGGTAACTGAAGCTTTCTTT	CASSQVQGDWVTEAFF
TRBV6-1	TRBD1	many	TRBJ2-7	TGTGCCAGCAGTCTCCGGGACAGGGTCTACGAGCAGTACTTC	CASSLRDRVYEQYF
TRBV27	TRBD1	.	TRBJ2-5	TGTGCCAGCAGTTCCGGGACAGGGCTGGCGGAGACCCAGTACTTC	CASSSGTGLAETQYF
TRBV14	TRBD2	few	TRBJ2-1	TGTGCCAGCATCCCTAGCGGGGGTTCCGACAATGAGCAGTTCTTC	CASIPSGGSDNEQFF
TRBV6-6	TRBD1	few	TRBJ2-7	TGTGCCAGCAGCTTGACAGGGGTCTACGAGCAGTACTTC	CASSLTGVYEQYF
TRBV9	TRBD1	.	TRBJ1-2	TGTGCCAGCAGCGCACAGGGGGCTTACTATGGCTACACCTTC	CASSAQGAYYGYTF
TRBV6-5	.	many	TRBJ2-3	TGTGCCAGCAGTTACTCGTTCGGCCAGATCACAGATACGCAGTATTTT	CASSYSFGQITDTQYF
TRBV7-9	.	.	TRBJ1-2	TGTGCCAGCAGCTTAGGATCGAACGAAGGCTACACCTTC	CASSLGSNEGYTF
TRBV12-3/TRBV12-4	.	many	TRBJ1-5	TGTGCCAGCAGTGTAGGCAGGAGCCTCAATCAGCCCCAGCATTTT	CASSVGRSLNQPQHF
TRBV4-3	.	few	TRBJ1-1	TGCGCCAGCAGCCAAGATTTCCTACAGGGAGGGACTGAAGCTTTCTTT	CASSQDFLQGGTEAFF
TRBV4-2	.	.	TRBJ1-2	TGTGCCAGCAGCCAAGTAAGGGGATCCCCATCGGGTGGCTACACCTTC	CASSQVRGSPSGGYTF